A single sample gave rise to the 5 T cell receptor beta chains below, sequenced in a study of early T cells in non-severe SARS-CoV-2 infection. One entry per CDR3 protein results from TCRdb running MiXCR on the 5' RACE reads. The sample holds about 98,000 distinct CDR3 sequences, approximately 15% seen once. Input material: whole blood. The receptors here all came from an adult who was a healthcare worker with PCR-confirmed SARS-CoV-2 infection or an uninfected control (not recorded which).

CDR3 in amino acids: CASSFAAAPKETQYF. The CDR3 DNA follows: TGTGCCAGCAGCTTTGCCGCGGCCCCCAAAGAGACCCAGTACTTC. The rearrangement links TRBV11-2 to TRBJ2-5; D uncertain. The CDR3 sequence is 15 residues long. V was clipped by 3 bases and J by 3 bases, with 14 bases between them. CDR1 is SGHAT and CDR2 is FQNNGV in the germline V gene.

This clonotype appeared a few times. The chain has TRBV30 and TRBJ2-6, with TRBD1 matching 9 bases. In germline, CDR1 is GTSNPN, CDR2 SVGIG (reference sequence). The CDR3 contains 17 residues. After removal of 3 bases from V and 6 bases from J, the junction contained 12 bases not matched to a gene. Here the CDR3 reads CAWSSSPGTGKANVLTF. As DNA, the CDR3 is TGTGCCTGGAGCAGTAGTCCCGGGACAGGGAAGGCCAACGTCCTGACTTTC.

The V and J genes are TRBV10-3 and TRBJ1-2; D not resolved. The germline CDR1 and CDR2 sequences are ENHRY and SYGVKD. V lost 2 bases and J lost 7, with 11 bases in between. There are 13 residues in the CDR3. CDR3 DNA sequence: TGTGCCATCAGTGAGGTGGAAGGGTTTGGCTACACCTTC. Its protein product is CAISEVEGFGYTF.

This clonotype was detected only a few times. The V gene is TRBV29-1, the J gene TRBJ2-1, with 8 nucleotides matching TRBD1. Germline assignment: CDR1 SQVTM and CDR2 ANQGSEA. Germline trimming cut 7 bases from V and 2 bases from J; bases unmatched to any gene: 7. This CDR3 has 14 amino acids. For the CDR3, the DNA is TGCAGCGCCTCACAGGGGGTTACCTACAATGAGCAGTTCTTC. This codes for CSASQGVTYNEQFF.

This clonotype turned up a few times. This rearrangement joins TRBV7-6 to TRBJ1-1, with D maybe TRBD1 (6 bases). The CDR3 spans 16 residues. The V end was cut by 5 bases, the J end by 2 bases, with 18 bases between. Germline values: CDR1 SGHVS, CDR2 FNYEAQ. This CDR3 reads CASSPPKVGQNTEAFF. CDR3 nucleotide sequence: TGTGCCAGCAGCCCTCCAAAGGTGGGACAAAACACTGAAGCTTTCTTT.